This section outlines one T cell receptor beta chain sequence together with its context. This sample was taken from a study of blood T cell repertoires in COVID-19. Measured with immunoSEQ multiplex PCR; TCRdb has only the in-frame clones, and not every one. The sample carries around 40,000 clones, 86% recorded once. Looked up from germline, CDR1 is SGHTA and CDR2 is FQGNSA. This CDR3 spans 13 amino acids. Trimming took 5 bases from V and 3 from J, leaving 8 bases between them. Sample: peripheral blood. The TCR comes from a man between 60 and 75 years old with active COVID-19. The chain has TRBV7-2 and TRBJ1-3, with D perhaps TRBD1 (5 bases). DNA for the CDR3: TGTGCCAGCAGCGGGCAGGGTGGAAACACCATATATTTT. This translates into CASSGQGGNTIYF.